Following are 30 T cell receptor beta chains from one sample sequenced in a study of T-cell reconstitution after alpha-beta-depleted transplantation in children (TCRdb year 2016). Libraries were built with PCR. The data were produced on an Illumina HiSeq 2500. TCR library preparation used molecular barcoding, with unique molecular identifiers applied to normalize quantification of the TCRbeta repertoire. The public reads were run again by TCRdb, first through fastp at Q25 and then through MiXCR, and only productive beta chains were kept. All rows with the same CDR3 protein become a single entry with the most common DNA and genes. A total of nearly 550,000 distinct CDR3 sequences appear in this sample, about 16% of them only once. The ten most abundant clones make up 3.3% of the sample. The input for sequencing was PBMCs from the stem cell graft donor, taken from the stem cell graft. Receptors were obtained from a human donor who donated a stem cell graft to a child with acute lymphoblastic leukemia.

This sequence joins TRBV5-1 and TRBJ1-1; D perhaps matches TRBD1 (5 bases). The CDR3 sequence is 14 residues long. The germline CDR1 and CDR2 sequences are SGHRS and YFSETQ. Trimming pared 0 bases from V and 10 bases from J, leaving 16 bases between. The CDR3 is CASSLDPRARGAFF. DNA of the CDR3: TGCGCCAGCAGCTTGGATCCCCGAGCTAGGGGAGCTTTCTTT. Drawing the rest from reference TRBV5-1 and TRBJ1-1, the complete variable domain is KAGVTQTPRYLIKTRGQQVTLSCSPISGHRSVSWYQQTPGQGLQFLFEYFSETQRNKGNFPGRFSGRQFSNSRSEMNVSTLELGDSALYLCASSLDPRARGAFFGQGTRLTVV.

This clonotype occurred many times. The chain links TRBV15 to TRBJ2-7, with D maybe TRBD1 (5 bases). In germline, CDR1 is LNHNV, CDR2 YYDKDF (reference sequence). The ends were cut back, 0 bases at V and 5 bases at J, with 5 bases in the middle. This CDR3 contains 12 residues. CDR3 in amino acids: CATSREGDEQYF. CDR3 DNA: TGTGCCACCAGCAGAGAAGGGGACGAGCAGTACTTC.

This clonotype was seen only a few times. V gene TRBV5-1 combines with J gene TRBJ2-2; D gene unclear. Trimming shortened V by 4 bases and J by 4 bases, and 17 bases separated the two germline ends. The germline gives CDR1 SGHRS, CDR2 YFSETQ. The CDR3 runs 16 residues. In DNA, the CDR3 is TGCGCCAGCAGCGAATCGGCGGTTCCGTCCACCGGGGAGCTGTTTTTT. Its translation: CASSESAVPSTGELFF.

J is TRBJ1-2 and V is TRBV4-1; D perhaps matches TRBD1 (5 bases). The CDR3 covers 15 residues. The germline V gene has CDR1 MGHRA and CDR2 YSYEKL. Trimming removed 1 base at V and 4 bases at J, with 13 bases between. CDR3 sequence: CASSQAAPGGYGYTF. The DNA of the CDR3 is TGCGCCAGCAGCCAAGCCGCCCCGGGGGGCTATGGCTACACCTTC.

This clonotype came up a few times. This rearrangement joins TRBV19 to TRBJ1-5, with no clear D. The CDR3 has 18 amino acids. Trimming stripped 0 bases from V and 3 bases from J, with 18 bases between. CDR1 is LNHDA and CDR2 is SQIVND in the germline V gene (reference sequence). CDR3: CASSIEGLRQPTNQPQHF. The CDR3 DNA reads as TGTGCCAGTAGTATAGAGGGGTTGCGGCAACCAACCAATCAGCCCCAGCATTTT.

CDR3 coding DNA: TGTGCCAGCAGCACTAGTGGGGTTGGAGAGACCCAGTACTTC. This sequence encodes CASSTSGVGETQYF. The chain has TRBV11-2 and TRBJ2-5, with a weak D call TRBD2 (5 bases). Trimming took 5 bases from V and 4 from J, leaving 14 bases between them. The CDR3 covers 14 residues. CDR1 is SGHAT, CDR2 FQNNGV, per germline. The full variable domain, its missing parts supplied by reference TRBV11-2 and TRBJ2-5, is EAGVAQSPRYKIIEKRQSVAFWCNPISGHATLYWYQQILGQGPKLLIQFQNNGVVDDSQLPKDRFSAERLKGVDSTLKIQPAKLEDSAVYLCASSTSGVGETQYFGPGTRLLVL.

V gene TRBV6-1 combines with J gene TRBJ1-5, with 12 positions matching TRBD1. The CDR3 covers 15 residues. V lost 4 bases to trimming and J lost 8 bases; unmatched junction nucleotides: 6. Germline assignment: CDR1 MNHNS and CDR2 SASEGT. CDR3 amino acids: CASSAGQGAFEPQHF. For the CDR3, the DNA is TGTGCCAGCAGTGCGGGACAGGGGGCGTTTGAGCCCCAGCATTTT.

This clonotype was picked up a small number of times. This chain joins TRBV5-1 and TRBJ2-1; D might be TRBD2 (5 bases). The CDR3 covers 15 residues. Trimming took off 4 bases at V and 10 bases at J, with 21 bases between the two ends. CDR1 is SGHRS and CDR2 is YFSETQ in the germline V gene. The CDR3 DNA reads TGCGCCAGCAGCCCGGACTGGACGTCAATGACGGAGCAGTTCTTC. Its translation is CASSPDWTSMTEQFF.

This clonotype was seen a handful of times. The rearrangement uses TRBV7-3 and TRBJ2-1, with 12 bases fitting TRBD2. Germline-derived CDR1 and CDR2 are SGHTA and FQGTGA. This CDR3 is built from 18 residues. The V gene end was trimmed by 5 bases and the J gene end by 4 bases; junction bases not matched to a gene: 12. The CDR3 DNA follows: TGTGCCAGCAGCCGAACCACTAGCGGGGGGTTTGGGTACAATGAGCAGTTCTTC. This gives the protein CASSRTTSGGFGYNEQFF.

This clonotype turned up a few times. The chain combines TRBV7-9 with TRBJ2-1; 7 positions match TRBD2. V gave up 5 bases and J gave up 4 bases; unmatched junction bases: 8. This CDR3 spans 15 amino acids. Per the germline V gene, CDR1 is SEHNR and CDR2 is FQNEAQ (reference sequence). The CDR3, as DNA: TGTGCCAGCAGCCGACCCACTAGCGTTTACAATGAGCAGTTCTTC. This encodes CASSRPTSVYNEQFF.

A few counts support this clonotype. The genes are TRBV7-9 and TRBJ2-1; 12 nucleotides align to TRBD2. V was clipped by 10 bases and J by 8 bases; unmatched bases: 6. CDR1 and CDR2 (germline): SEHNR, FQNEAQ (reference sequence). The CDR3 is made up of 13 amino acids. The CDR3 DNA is TGTGCCACAACGACTAGCGGGAGCTATGAGCAGTTCTTC. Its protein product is CATTTSGSYEQFF.

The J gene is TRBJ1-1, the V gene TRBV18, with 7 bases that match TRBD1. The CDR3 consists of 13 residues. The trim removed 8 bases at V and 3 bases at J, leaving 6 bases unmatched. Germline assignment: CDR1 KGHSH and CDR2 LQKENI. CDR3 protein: CASGNRGDTEAFF. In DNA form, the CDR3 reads TGTGCCAGCGGAAACAGGGGTGACACTGAAGCTTTCTTT.

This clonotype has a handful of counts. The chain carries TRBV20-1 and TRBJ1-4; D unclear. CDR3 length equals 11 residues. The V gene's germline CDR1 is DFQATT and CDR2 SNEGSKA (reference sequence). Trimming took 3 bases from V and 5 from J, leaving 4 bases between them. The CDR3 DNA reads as TGCAGTGCTAGGGACAATGAAAAACTGTTTTTT. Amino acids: CSARDNEKLFF.

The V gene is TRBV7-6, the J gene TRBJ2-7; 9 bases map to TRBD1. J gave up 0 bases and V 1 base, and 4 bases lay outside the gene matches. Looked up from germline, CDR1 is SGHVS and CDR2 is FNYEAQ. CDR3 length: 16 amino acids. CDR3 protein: CASSLVAGQGSYEQYF. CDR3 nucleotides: TGTGCCAGCAGCTTAGTTGCGGGACAGGGCTCCTACGAGCAGTACTTC.

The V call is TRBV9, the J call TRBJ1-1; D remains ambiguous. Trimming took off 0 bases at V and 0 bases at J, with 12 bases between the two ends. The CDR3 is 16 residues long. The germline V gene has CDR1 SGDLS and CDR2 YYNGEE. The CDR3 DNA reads TGTGCCAGCAGCGTAGTGGCAGCGGCGTTGAACACTGAAGCTTTCTTT. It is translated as CASSVVAAALNTEAFF.

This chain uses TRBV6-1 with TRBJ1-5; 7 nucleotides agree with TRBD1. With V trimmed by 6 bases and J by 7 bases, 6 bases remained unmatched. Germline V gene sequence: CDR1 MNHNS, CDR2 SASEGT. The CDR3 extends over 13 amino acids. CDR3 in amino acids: CASSGTDTQPQHF. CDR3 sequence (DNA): TGTGCCAGCAGCGGGACAGACACGCAGCCCCAGCATTTT.

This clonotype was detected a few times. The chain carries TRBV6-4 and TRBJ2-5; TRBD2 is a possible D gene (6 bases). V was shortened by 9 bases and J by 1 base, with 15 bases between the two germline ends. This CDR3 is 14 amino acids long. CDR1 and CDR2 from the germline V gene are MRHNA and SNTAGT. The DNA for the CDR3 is TGTGCCAGTCTCTTCCGGGACTCCCAAGAGACCCAGTACTTC. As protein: CASLFRDSQETQYF.

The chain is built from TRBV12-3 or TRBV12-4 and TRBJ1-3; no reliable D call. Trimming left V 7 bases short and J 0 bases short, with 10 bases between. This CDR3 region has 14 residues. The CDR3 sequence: CASTETSSGNTIYF. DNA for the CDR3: TGTGCCAGCACAGAAACCAGCTCTGGAAACACCATATATTTT.

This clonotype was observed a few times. The CDR3 coding sequence is TGTGCCAGCAGTTTAAGCTTGGGGGCAGGGGGAAACACCATATATTTT. It specifies CASSLSLGAGGNTIYF. V usage is TRBV12-3 or TRBV12-4 and J usage is TRBJ1-3, with TRBD1 as a possible D gene (6 bases). The CDR3 contains 16 residues. The germline V and J ends were trimmed by 2 bases and 4 bases, with 15 bases remaining between them.

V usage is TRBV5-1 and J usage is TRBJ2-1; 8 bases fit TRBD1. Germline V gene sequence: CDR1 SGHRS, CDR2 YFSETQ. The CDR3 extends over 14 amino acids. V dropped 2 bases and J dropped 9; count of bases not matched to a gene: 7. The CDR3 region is CASSFRTGLTEQFF. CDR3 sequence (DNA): TGCGCCAGCAGCTTCCGGACAGGGCTTACTGAGCAGTTCTTC.

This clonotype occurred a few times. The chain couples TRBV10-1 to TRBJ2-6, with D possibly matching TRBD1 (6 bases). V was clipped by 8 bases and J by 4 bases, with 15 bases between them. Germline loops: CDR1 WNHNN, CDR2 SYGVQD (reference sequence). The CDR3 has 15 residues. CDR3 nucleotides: TGCGCCAGCGGCCCCGGGACACCAGGGGCCAACGTCCTGACTTTC. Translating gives CASGPGTPGANVLTF.

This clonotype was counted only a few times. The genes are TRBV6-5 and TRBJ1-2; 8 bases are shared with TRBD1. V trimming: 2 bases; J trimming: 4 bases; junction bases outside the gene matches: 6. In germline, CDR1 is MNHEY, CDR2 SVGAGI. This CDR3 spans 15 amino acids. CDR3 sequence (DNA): TGTGCCAGCAGTTACCGACAGGGGCTGACCTATGGCTACACCTTC. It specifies CASSYRQGLTYGYTF.

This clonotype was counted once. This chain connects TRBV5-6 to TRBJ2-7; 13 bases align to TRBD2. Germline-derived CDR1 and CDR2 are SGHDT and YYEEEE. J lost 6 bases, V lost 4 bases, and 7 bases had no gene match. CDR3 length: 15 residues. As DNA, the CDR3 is TGTGCCAGCAGCCCCGGACTAGCGGGAGTCACCGAGCAGTACTTC. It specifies CASSPGLAGVTEQYF.

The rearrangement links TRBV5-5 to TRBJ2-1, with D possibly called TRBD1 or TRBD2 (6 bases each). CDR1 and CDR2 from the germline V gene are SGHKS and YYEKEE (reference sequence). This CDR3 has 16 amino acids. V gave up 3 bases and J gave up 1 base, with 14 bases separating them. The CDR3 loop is CASSSQGGISYNEQFF. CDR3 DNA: TGTGCCAGCAGCTCGCAAGGGGGGATTTCCTACAATGAGCAGTTCTTC.

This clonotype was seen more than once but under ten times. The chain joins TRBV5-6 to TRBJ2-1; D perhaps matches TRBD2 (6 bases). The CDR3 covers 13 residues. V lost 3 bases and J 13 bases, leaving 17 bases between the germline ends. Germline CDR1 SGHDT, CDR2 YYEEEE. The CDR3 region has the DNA TGTGCCAGCAGCTGGGGAGGTGGGTCTTATCAGTTCTTC. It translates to CASSWGGGSYQFF.

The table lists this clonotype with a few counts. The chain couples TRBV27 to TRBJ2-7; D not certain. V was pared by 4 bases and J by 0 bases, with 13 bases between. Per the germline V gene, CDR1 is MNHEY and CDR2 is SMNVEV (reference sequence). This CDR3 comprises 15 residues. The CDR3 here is CASSSLPQASYEQYF. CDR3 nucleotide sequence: TGTGCCAGCAGTTCCTTACCCCAGGCCTCCTACGAGCAGTACTTC.

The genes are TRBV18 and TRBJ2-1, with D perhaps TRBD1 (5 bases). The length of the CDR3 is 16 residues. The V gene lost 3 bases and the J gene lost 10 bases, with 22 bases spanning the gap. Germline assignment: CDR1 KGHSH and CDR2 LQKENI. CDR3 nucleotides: TGTGCCAGCTCACCGTCTGCAACGAAGGGGTTGGGAGAGCAGTTCTTC. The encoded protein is CASSPSATKGLGEQFF.

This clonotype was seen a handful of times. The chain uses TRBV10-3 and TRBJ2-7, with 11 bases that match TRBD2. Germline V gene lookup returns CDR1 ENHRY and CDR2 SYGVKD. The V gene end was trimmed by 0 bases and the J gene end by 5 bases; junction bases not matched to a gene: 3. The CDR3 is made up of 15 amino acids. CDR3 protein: CAISESQGLADEQYF. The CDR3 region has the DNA TGTGCCATCAGTGAGTCACAGGGACTAGCGGACGAGCAGTACTTC.

The CDR3 loop reads CSARQTSGSAGPHETQYF. The CDR3 region has the DNA TGCAGTGCTAGACAGACTAGCGGGAGCGCAGGACCACACGAGACCCAGTACTTC. This sequence joins TRBV20-1 and TRBJ2-5; TRBD2 aligns across 12 bases. The J segment lost 5 bases and the V segment lost 2 bases, leaving 15 bases of the junction unmatched. The CDR3 extends over 18 amino acids. From germline, CDR1 is DFQATT and CDR2 SNEGSKA (reference sequence).

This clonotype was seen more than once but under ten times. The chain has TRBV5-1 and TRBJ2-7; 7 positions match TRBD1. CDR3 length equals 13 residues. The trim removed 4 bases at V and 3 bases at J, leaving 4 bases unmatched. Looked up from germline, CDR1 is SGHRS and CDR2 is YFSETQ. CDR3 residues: CASSQQGYYEQYF. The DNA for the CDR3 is TGCGCCAGCAGCCAACAGGGGTACTACGAGCAGTACTTC.